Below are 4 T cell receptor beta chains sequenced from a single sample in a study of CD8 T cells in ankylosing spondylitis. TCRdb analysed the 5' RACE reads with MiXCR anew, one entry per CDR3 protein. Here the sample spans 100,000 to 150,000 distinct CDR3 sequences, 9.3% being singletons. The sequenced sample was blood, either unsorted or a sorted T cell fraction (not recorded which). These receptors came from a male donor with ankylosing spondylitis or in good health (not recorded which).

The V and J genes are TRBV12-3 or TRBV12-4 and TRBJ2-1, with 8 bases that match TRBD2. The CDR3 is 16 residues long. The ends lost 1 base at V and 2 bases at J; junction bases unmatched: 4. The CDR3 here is CASSLEDSGTYNEQFF. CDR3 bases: TGTGCCAGCAGTTTAGAGGATAGCGGGACCTACAATGAGCAGTTCTTC.

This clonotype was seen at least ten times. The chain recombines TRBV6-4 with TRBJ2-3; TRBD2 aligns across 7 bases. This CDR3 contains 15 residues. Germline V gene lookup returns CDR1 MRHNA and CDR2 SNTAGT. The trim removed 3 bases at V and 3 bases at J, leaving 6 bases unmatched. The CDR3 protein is CASSESGGSTDTQYF. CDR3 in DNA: TGTGCCAGCAGTGAATCGGGCGGGAGTACAGATACGCAGTATTTT.

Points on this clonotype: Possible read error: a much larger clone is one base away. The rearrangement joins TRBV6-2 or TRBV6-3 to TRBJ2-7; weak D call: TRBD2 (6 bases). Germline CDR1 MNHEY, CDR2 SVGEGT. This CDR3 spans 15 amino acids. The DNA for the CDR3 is TGTGCCAGCACTTACTCGCCGGGAGCAGTATACGAGCAGTACTTC. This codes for CASTYSPGAVYEQYF.

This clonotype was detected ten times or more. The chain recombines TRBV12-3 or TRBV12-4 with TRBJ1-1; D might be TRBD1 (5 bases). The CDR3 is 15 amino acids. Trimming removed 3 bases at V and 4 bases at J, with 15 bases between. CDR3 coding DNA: TGTGCCAGCAGTTTTCGTAGGTCGGGGGGCACTGAAGCTTTCTTT. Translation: CASSFRRSGGTEAFF.